What follows are 2 T cell receptor beta chains derived from one specimen sequenced in a study of T cell repertoires in cytomegalovirus infection. TCRdb recomputed calls from the reads with MiXCR, one row per CDR3 protein. The table lists a few hundred thousand distinct CDR3 sequences, more than 15% of them singletons. The source material was CD8+ T cells from PBMCs. These receptors all stem from a human donor in good health (CMV status not recorded). Some clones in this sample may be carry-over from other donors' samples.

This clonotype was recorded a few times. The chain is built from TRBV11-2 and TRBJ2-2, with D perhaps matching TRBD1 or TRBD2 (5 bases each). The CDR3 sequence is 17 residues long. Germline V gene sequence: CDR1 SGHAT, CDR2 FQNNGV. V was shortened by 5 bases and J by 7 bases, with 23 bases between the two germline ends. CDR3: CASSPWSEGRRGGELFF. DNA of the CDR3: TGTGCCAGCAGCCCATGGTCAGAGGGGAGACGGGGCGGGGAGCTGTTTTTT.

Only a few counts were recorded for this clonotype. V is TRBV19 and J is TRBJ1-5; TRBD1 matches at 8 bases. V trimming: 1 base; J trimming: 5 bases; junction bases outside the gene matches: 4. Germline V gene data show CDR1 as LNHDA and CDR2 as SQIVND (reference sequence). There are 15 residues in the CDR3. This CDR3 reads CASSIGHRGDQPQHF. As DNA, the CDR3 is TGTGCCAGTAGTATAGGTCACAGGGGGGATCAGCCCCAGCATTTT.